The 4 T cell receptor beta chains in this list originate from one sample, sequenced in a study of cytomegalovirus exposure and HLA in healthy donors. The PCR contained 60 Vbeta and 13 Jbeta primers. The data were produced by immunoSEQ multiplex PCR, yet TCRdb's version contains in-frame clones alone and is incomplete. The sample consists of some 210,000 clones, about 78% of them appearing once. Sequenced material: PBMCs. Receptors originate from a male donor in good health and CMV-seronegative.

The chain links TRBV7-9 to TRBJ2-5; 8 positions agree with TRBD1. CDR3 length equals 15 residues. Losses at the gene ends were 2 bases for V and 5 bases for J; bases not matched to a gene: 7. Per germline, CDR1 SEHNR and CDR2 FQNEAQ (reference sequence). The CDR3 sequence is CASSLTQGAGETQYF. DNA for the CDR3: TGTGCCAGCAGCTTAACTCAGGGGGCGGGCGAGACCCAGTACTTC.

The chain has TRBV19 and TRBJ1-5; possibly TRBD1 for D (5 bases). The germline V gene has CDR1 LNHDA and CDR2 SQIVND (reference sequence). Trimming removed 6 bases at V and 3 bases at J, with 12 bases between. This CDR3 spans 14 amino acids. In DNA form, the CDR3 reads TGTGCCAGTAGGCCGGGGGGTGTCAATCAGCCCCAGCATTTT. It encodes CASRPGGVNQPQHF.

The CDR3 DNA sequence: TGCAGCGTTCACCTAGCTTGGGAGACCCAGTACTTC. Translating it yields CSVHLAWETQYF. The chain carries TRBV29-1 and TRBJ2-5; D might be TRBD2 (5 bases). The CDR3 runs to 12 residues. V lost 5 bases and J lost 5, with 12 bases in between. Germline CDR1 SQVTM, CDR2 ANQGSEA.

This sequence joins TRBV28 and TRBJ2-7; 7 nucleotides match TRBD2. The germline V gene has CDR1 MDHEN and CDR2 SYDVKM. The CDR3 length is 15 residues. V lost 1 base, J lost 6 bases, and 9 bases stayed unmatched. Written as DNA, the CDR3 is TGTGCCAGCAGTTTATCAGTCGGGAGGAGGTTCGAGCAGTACTTC. Amino acid sequence: CASSLSVGRRFEQYF.